This T cell receptor beta chain comes out of a study of regulatory T cells in long-lasting Graves disease. Study-level findings and limits: There was favoring of TRBV28, TRBJ1-2 and TRBJ2-5 in persistent disease.

HTBI primers from iRepertoire and Arm-PCR of CDR3 regions yielded the TCR beta libraries. TCRdb redid the calling of the multiplex PCR reads with MiXCR, one entry per CDR3 protein. The table includes some 330,000 distinct CDR3 sequences, approximately 12% detected once. The sample's time point: newly diagnosed GD, antithyroid drugs for less than 3 months. PBMC RNA served as the TCR library source. CDR3 length: 16 amino acids. V lost 7 bases to trimming and J lost 6 bases, with 23 bases between them. CDR1 and CDR2 (germline): WSHSY, SAAADI. This clonotype was found many times. Antigen unknown. This sample was also put to use in a study of T cells in Graves' hyperthyroidism and ophthalmopathy.

This receptor was obtained from a young woman with Graves disease. J is TRBJ2-3 and V is TRBV10-2, with a weak D call TRBD2 (6 bases). The source material was peripheral blood mononuclear cells (PBMCs), sampled at new diagnosis, from a patient treated with antithyroid drugs. The CDR3 protein is CASNIGDSLEKDTQYF. DNA of the CDR3: TGCGCCAGCAATATCGGGGACTCCCTGGAGAAGGATACGCAGTATTTT.